This TCR beta chain was identified in a study of T-cell reconstitution after alpha-beta-depleted transplantation in children. Study observations and caveats: Several hundred expanded graft clones reportedly supplied alpha-beta T cells about two months after transplant.

Preparation of the TCRbeta library was carried out with unique molecular identifiers. TCRdb fed the PCR reads into MiXCR, producing one record per CDR3 protein. The data contain over 200,000 distinct CDR3 sequences, around 9.2% of them singletons. Turning to this clonotype: Its antigen is currently unknown.

The CDR3 runs 16 residues. CDR1 is SQVTM and CDR2 is ANQGSEA in the germline V gene. V gave up 4 bases and J gave up 2 bases; unmatched junction bases: 6. The sample in question was PBMCs, mostly from graft donor cells, obtained 360 days after TCRalphabeta/CD19-depleted stem cell transplant. The chain has TRBV29-1 and TRBJ2-6, with TRBD1 matching over 9 bases. The sequence derives from a male patient aged 2 to 9 who had a stem cell transplant for acute myeloid leukemia, so the T cells may come from the graft donor. Here the CDR3 reads CSVVGQGTPGANVLTF. The CDR3 DNA reads as TGCAGCGTTGTCGGACAGGGGACCCCTGGGGCCAACGTCCTGACTTTC. The complete variable domain, with remaining parts taken from reference TRBV29-1 and TRBJ2-6, reads SAVISQKPSRDICQRGTSLTIQCQVDSQVTMMFWYRQQPGQSLTLIATANQGSEATYESGFVIDKFPISRPNLTFSTLTVSNMSPEDSSIYLCSVVGQGTPGANVLTFGAGSRLTVL.